Presented here are 31 T cell receptor beta chains from one specimen sequenced in a study of T-cell reconstitution after alpha-beta-depleted transplantation in children. For TCRbeta, the library was prepared with unique molecular identifiers. Each CDR3 protein gets one entry after TCRdb re-called the PCR reads with MiXCR. The sample carries approximately 510,000 distinct CDR3 sequences, roughly 18% recorded once. The sample consisted of PBMCs from the stem cell graft donor, taken from the stem cell graft. These receptor sequences come from a human donor who donated a stem cell graft to a child with acute lymphoblastic leukemia.

This clonotype was detected ten times or more. This sequence joins TRBV3-1 and TRBJ2-7; no clear D gene. The CDR3 is made up of 12 amino acids. The germline CDR1 and CDR2 sequences are LGHDT and YNNKEL (reference sequence). V lost 4 bases and J 2 bases, leaving 6 bases between the germline ends. The CDR3 region has the DNA TGTGCCAGCAGCCTGGAGACCTACGAGCAGTACTTC. Its protein is CASSLETYEQYF.

V gene TRBV9 combines with J gene TRBJ2-1; TRBD2 matches at 7 bases. Per germline, CDR1 SGDLS and CDR2 YYNGEE. Unmatched junction bases numbered 11, after V lost 4 bases and J lost 13 bases. The CDR3 has 13 residues. The CDR3: CASSPGVGLLQFF. For the CDR3, the DNA is TGTGCCAGCAGCCCTGGAGTGGGACTACTACAGTTCTTC.

This sequence joins TRBV5-1 and TRBJ1-2; 8 nucleotides match TRBD1. The CDR3 consists of 14 residues. Unmatched junction bases numbered 10, after V lost 6 bases and J lost 6 bases. Germline-derived CDR1 and CDR2 are SGHRS and YFSETQ. The CDR3 region is CASNVIQGGDGYTF. In DNA form, the CDR3 reads TGCGCCAGCAACGTGATACAGGGGGGAGATGGCTACACCTTC. The complete variable domain, with remaining parts taken from reference TRBV5-1 and TRBJ1-2, reads KAGVTQTPRYLIKTRGQQVTLSCSPISGHRSVSWYQQTPGQGLQFLFEYFSETQRNKGNFPGRFSGRQFSNSRSEMNVSTLELGDSALYLCASNVIQGGDGYTFGSGTRLTVV.

This clonotype was found many times. This sequence joins TRBV7-8 and TRBJ1-1; the D is unclear. Germline assignment: CDR1 SGHVS and CDR2 FQNEAQ. This CDR3 has 13 residues. Trimming left V 4 bases short and J 0 bases short, with 6 bases between. The DNA for the CDR3 is TGTGCCAGCAGCTCAAGACTGAACACTGAAGCTTTCTTT. This gives the protein CASSSRLNTEAFF.

This clonotype was seen only a few times. The chain joins TRBV20-1 to TRBJ2-7; 8 nucleotides match TRBD2. This CDR3 spans 14 amino acids. Germline loops: CDR1 DFQATT, CDR2 SNEGSKA (reference sequence). V gave up 2 bases and J gave up 6 bases; unmatched junction bases: 9. The CDR3 DNA is TGCAGTGCTAGATACGGGACTAGTTTCTCCGAGCAGTACTTC. It codes for CSARYGTSFSEQYF.

J is TRBJ1-1 and V is TRBV29-1; tentatively, D is TRBD1 (5 bases). Per the germline V gene, CDR1 is SQVTM and CDR2 is ANQGSEA. CDR3 length equals 12 residues. Trimming left V 7 bases short and J 5 bases short, with 14 bases between. The CDR3 spells CSGRDLGTEAFF. The DNA for the CDR3 is TGCAGCGGCCGGGACCTAGGTACTGAAGCTTTCTTT.

The chain has TRBV7-9 and TRBJ2-1; 11 bases map to TRBD2. Germline CDR1 SEHNR, CDR2 FQNEAQ (reference sequence). Trimming took 7 bases from V and 7 from J; bases not matched to a gene: 9. The CDR3 has 15 residues. The DNA for the CDR3 is TGTGCCAGCATCTCGGGACTAGCGGATTCAAATGAGCAGTTCTTC. Protein: CASISGLADSNEQFF.

J is TRBJ2-7 and V is TRBV4-1; TRBD1 matches 7 bases. V was clipped by 1 base and J by 2 bases; unmatched bases: 8. Germline V CDR1 and CDR2: MGHRA, YSYEKL. There are 16 residues in the CDR3. The CDR3 here is CASSQGAETGTYEQYF. As DNA, the CDR3 is TGCGCCAGCAGCCAAGGAGCCGAGACAGGGACCTACGAGCAGTACTTC.

J is TRBJ2-7 and V is TRBV27, with TRBD2 matching over 9 bases. Germline-derived CDR1 and CDR2 are MNHEY and SMNVEV (reference sequence). The CDR3 is 13 amino acids. Trimming took 6 bases from V and 2 from J; bases not matched to a gene: 2. CDR3 nucleotides: TGTGCCAGCAGGGGACTAGCTGCCTACGAGCAGTACTTC. Its protein is CASRGLAAYEQYF.

V is TRBV5-1 and J is TRBJ1-2; possibly TRBD1 for D (5 bases). Trimming removed 5 bases from V and 3 bases from J, with 11 bases in between. CDR3 length equals 13 residues. Per the germline V gene, CDR1 is SGHRS and CDR2 is YFSETQ. CDR3 amino acids: CASRHGADYGYTF. Written as DNA, the CDR3 is TGCGCCAGCAGACACGGGGCGGACTATGGCTACACCTTC.

The table lists this clonotype with a few counts. This chain links TRBV11-1 with TRBJ2-1; TRBD1 matches at 10 bases. The CDR3 has 16 amino acids. CDR1 SGHAT and CDR2 FQDESV come from the germline V gene (reference sequence). Unmatched junction bases numbered 5, after V lost 5 bases and J lost 1 base. DNA of the CDR3: TGTGCCAGCAGCACCCGACAGGGGGCATCCTACAATGAGCAGTTCTTC. Translating gives CASSTRQGASYNEQFF.

This chain links TRBV7-2 with TRBJ1-5; possible D gene TRBD1, 6 bases. The germline V and J ends were trimmed by 1 base and 6 bases, with 13 bases remaining between them. Germline CDR1 reads SGHTA; CDR2 reads FQGNSA. CDR3 size: 15 residues. In nucleotides, the CDR3 is TGTGCCAGCAGCTTAGGGTCGGGGGGCAGTCAGCCCCAGCATTTT. Translation gives CASSLGSGGSQPQHF.

This sequence joins TRBV4-2 and TRBJ1-5, with TRBD1 matching 8 bases. Losses at the gene ends were 1 base for V and 7 bases for J; bases not matched to a gene: 3. The germline CDR1 and CDR2 sequences are LGHNA and YNFKEQ. This CDR3 region has 14 residues. Here the CDR3 reads CASSQAQGAQPQHF. In DNA, the CDR3 is TGTGCCAGCAGCCAAGCTCAGGGGGCACAGCCCCAGCATTTT.

This clonotype was seen a few times. This chain links TRBV29-1 with TRBJ2-7; D remains ambiguous. Trimming shortened V by 6 bases and J by 6 bases, and 12 bases separated the two germline ends. The CDR3 has 11 residues. Germline V CDR1 and CDR2: SQVTM, ANQGSEA. This CDR3 is CSVTIGGEQYF. The CDR3 region has the DNA TGCAGCGTCACTATTGGTGGCGAGCAGTACTTC.

The gene calls are TRBV12-3 or TRBV12-4 and TRBJ1-5; D not certain. The CDR3 sequence is 12 residues long. V was trimmed by 5 bases and J by 9 bases, leaving 11 bases between them. The CDR3 reads CASSPGLRPQHF. DNA for the CDR3: TGTGCCAGCAGTCCCGGACTTCGGCCCCAGCATTTT.

The CDR3 here is CASSPGGTARPQHF. The DNA of the CDR3 is TGTGCCAGCTCACCGGGGGGGACAGCCCGGCCCCAGCATTTT. V usage is TRBV18 and J usage is TRBJ1-5, with 7 bases matching TRBD1. The length of the CDR3 is 14 residues. CDR1 and CDR2 (germline): KGHSH, LQKENI. V lost 3 bases, J lost 9 bases, and 8 bases stayed unmatched. Full variable domain (rest looked up from reference TRBV18 and TRBJ1-5): NAGVMQNPRHLVRRRGQEARLRCSPMKGHSHVYWYRQLPEEGLKFMVYLQKENIIDESGMPKERFSAEFPKEGPSILRIQQVVRGDSAAYFCASSPGGTARPQHFGDGTRLSIL.

CDR3 DNA: TGTGCCAGCAGCGCCTCCCGACAGGGAACTAATGAAAAACTGTTTTTT. Amino acids: CASSASRQGTNEKLFF. The rearrangement uses TRBV9 and TRBJ1-4; 7 bases are a match to TRBD1. This CDR3 is built from 16 residues. CDR1 is SGDLS and CDR2 is YYNGEE in the germline V gene. The V segment lost 3 bases and the J segment 1 base; nucleotides outside the gene matches: 6.

The sample holds a few counts of this clonotype. The chain links TRBV25-1 to TRBJ1-2, with D tentatively TRBD1 (5 bases). With 6 bases removed from V and 4 bases from J, the gap between germline ends came to 18 bases. The V gene's germline CDR1 is MGHDK and CDR2 SYGVNS. This CDR3 comprises 15 residues. Here the CDR3 reads CASSPKPGGGYGYTF. CDR3 bases: TGTGCCAGCAGCCCTAAACCGGGGGGGGGCTATGGCTACACCTTC.

This clonotype was observed a handful of times. This chain joins TRBV12-3 or TRBV12-4 and TRBJ1-4; D gene uncertain. The V and J ends lost 1 base and 7 bases respectively, with 13 bases between them. There are 15 residues in the CDR3. CDR3 nucleotide sequence: TGTGCCAGCAGTTTAGTGGGCCTGGGGTCTGAAAAACTGTTTTTT. This gives the protein CASSLVGLGSEKLFF.

This chain uses TRBV7-9 with TRBJ2-7; D remains ambiguous. Germline lookup yields CDR1 SEHNR and CDR2 FQNEAQ (reference sequence). The ends were cut back, 2 bases at V and 6 bases at J, with 5 bases in the middle. This CDR3 contains 11 residues. The CDR3 DNA is TGTGCCAGCAGCTTAATGACCGAGCAGTACTTC. Protein: CASSLMTEQYF.

This rearrangement joins TRBV7-8 to TRBJ2-7; TRBD1 aligns across 10 bases. V was clipped by 2 bases and J by 4 bases; unmatched bases: 8. The CDR3 spans 16 residues. In germline, CDR1 is SGHVS, CDR2 FQNEAQ. The CDR3 reads CASSLSSGQGNYEQYF. CDR3 DNA sequence: TGTGCCAGCAGCTTATCCTCGGGACAGGGGAATTACGAGCAGTACTTC.

The V gene is TRBV5-1, the J gene TRBJ2-7, with 7 positions matching TRBD2. This CDR3 contains 21 residues. CDR1 is SGHRS, CDR2 YFSETQ, per germline. V trimming: 5 bases; J trimming: 5 bases; junction bases outside the gene matches: 31. In nucleotides, the CDR3 is TGCGCCAGCAGGACCTCCGGGGGGAAGACGCCGGGGAGACGGGAGACTGACGAGCAGTACTTC. It yields the protein CASRTSGGKTPGRRETDEQYF.

This clonotype was observed a few times. This rearrangement joins TRBV25-1 to TRBJ1-3; 7 bases line up with TRBD1. The CDR3 contains 16 residues. V was pared by 1 base and J by 0 bases, with 3 bases of the junction left unmatched. Germline CDR1 is MGHDK and CDR2 is SYGVNS. DNA for the CDR3: TGTGCCAGCAGTGAATTGGGACAGCTCTCTGGAAACACCATATATTTT. This encodes CASSELGQLSGNTIYF.

The gene calls are TRBV5-1 and TRBJ2-1, with D uncertain. Germline CDR1 and CDR2: SGHRS and YFSETQ. Trimming took off 3 bases at V and 8 bases at J, with 9 bases between the two ends. The CDR3 spans 12 residues. CDR3 sequence (DNA): TGCGCCAGCAGCTGGCCCCGGGATGAGCAGTTCTTC. Translated: CASSWPRDEQFF.

The chain uses TRBV29-1 and TRBJ2-1; tentative D call: TRBD2 (5 bases). The CDR3 runs to 15 residues. The V and J ends lost 7 bases and 9 bases respectively, with 25 bases between them. Germline loops: CDR1 SQVTM, CDR2 ANQGSEA. The CDR3 is CSAEGAQSASIEQFF. The DNA of the CDR3 is TGCAGCGCTGAGGGTGCCCAATCCGCGTCAATTGAGCAGTTCTTC.

The V call is TRBV9, the J call TRBJ2-1, with 8 bases fitting TRBD2. The germline V gene has CDR1 SGDLS and CDR2 YYNGEE. This CDR3 contains 15 residues. The V gene end was trimmed by 4 bases and the J gene end by 2 bases; junction bases not matched to a gene: 5. For the CDR3, the DNA is TGTGCCAGCAGCCAGTATAGCGGGACCTACAATGAGCAGTTCTTC. Protein sequence: CASSQYSGTYNEQFF. The whole variable domain, filled in from reference TRBV9 and TRBJ2-1, reads DSGVTQTPKHLITATGQRVTLRCSPRSGDLSVYWYQQSLDQGLQFLIQYYNGEERAKGNILERFSAQQFPDLHSELNLSSLELGDSALYFCASSQYSGTYNEQFFGPGTRLTVL.

J is TRBJ2-3 and V is TRBV5-1; D is undetermined. V was shortened by 0 bases and J by 0 bases, with 8 bases between the two germline ends. CDR3 length equals 15 residues. Germline CDR1 reads SGHRS; CDR2 reads YFSETQ. CDR3 in amino acids: CASSLAARSTDTQYF. The CDR3 DNA follows: TGCGCCAGCAGCTTGGCCGCAAGGAGCACAGATACGCAGTATTTT.

The chain is built from TRBV9 and TRBJ2-6, with 7 bases lining up with TRBD1. Trimming removed 2 bases from V and 6 bases from J; junction bases left unmatched: 11. This CDR3 region has 17 residues. The V gene's germline CDR1 is SGDLS and CDR2 YYNGEE. For the CDR3, the DNA is TGTGCCAGCAGCGTCCGGGACAGAAAGAGCCAGGCCAACGTCCTGACTTTC. It translates to CASSVRDRKSQANVLTF.

Ten or more counts support this clonotype. This chain uses TRBV27 with TRBJ1-5; no clear D gene. From germline, CDR1 is MNHEY and CDR2 SMNVEV (reference sequence). The length of the CDR3 is 14 residues. Trimming pared 3 bases from V and 1 base from J, leaving 7 bases between. The CDR3 coding sequence is TGTGCCAGCAGTTTGCGGGAGAGCAATCAGCCCCAGCATTTT. It is translated as CASSLRESNQPQHF.

V usage is TRBV12-3 or TRBV12-4 and J usage is TRBJ1-1; 8 bases match TRBD1. The CDR3 runs to 15 residues. Unmatched junction bases numbered 6, after V lost 5 bases and J lost 1 base. Here the CDR3 reads CASSPRQGSNTEAFF. As DNA, the CDR3 is TGTGCCAGCAGTCCCCGACAGGGGTCGAACACTGAAGCTTTCTTT.

The rearrangement uses TRBV20-1 and TRBJ1-1, with D possibly matching TRBD1 (5 bases). This CDR3 is 15 amino acids long. Germline CDR1 DFQATT, CDR2 SNEGSKA (reference sequence). V was clipped by 5 bases and J by 0 bases, with 16 bases between them. CDR3 sequence (DNA): TGCAGTGCTGGTGGGGGGGATGTAATGAACACTGAAGCTTTCTTT. Translating gives CSAGGGDVMNTEAFF.